The 21 T cell receptor beta chains below all came from one sample that was sequenced in a study of blood T cell repertoires in COVID-19. The assay was immunoSEQ multiplex PCR, and TCRdb's table has in-frame clones only and misses some. The table includes more than 85,000 clones, 80% to 90% detected once. Specimen: PBMCs or T cells enriched from blood (not recorded which). These receptors originate from a woman in her fifties or sixties who had recovered from COVID-19.

This clone was picked up one time. Other nucleotide sequences from this sample produce the same CDR3. The gene calls are TRBV28 and TRBJ2-6, with D hard to call. Per germline, CDR1 MDHEN and CDR2 SYDVKM. This CDR3 has 15 residues. Trimming took off 1 base at V and 0 bases at J, with 4 bases between the two ends. This chain's CDR3 is CASSLSGSGANVLTF. CDR3 nucleotides: TGTGCCAGCAGTTTATCCGGCTCTGGGGCCAACGTCCTGACTTTC.

The rearrangement joins TRBV10-3 to TRBJ1-5; 7 positions match TRBD1. Germline loops: CDR1 ENHRY, CDR2 SYGVKD. With V trimmed by 8 bases and J by 5 bases, 6 bases remained unmatched. The CDR3 totals 13 residues. The CDR3, as DNA: TGTGCCATCTCAGACAGGGAAGATCAGCCCCAGCATTTT. Its translation: CAISDREDQPQHF.

This sequence joins TRBV3-1 (or the pseudogene TRBV3-2) and TRBJ1-1; D remains ambiguous. This CDR3 is built from 17 residues. Deletions cut 0 bases from V and 0 bases from J, with 14 bases between. CDR1 LGHDT and CDR2 YNNKEL come from the germline V gene (reference sequence). The CDR3 is CASSQERRDNMNTEAFF. The DNA of the CDR3 is TGTGCCAGCAGCCAAGAGCGCCGGGATAACATGAACACTGAAGCTTTCTTT.

CDR3 coding DNA: TGTGCCAGCGGGACTAGCGGGAGGAATTCCTACGAGCAGTACTTC. Protein sequence: CASGTSGRNSYEQYF. This sequence joins TRBV28 and TRBJ2-7; 15 nucleotides agree with TRBD2. The junction had 3 bases not matched to a gene; V was cut back by 8 bases and J by 1 base. Per germline, CDR1 MDHEN and CDR2 SYDVKM. The CDR3 spans 15 residues.

This clone was seen a single time. The rearrangement uses TRBV15 and TRBJ2-5, with D possibly TRBD2 on 6 matching bases. Germline-derived CDR1 and CDR2 are LNHNV and YYDKDF (reference sequence). This CDR3 has 15 residues. Trimming shortened V by 0 bases and J by 5 bases, and 13 bases separated the two germline ends. CDR3 nucleotides: TGTGCCACCAGCAGAGATCGCGTCGGGAGTGAGACCCAGTACTTC. It codes for CATSRDRVGSETQYF. The full variable domain, in which reference TRBV15 and TRBJ2-5 provide the parts outside the CDR3, is DAMVIQNPRYQVTQFGKPVTLSCSQTLNHNVMYWYQQKSSQAPKLLFHYYDKDFNNEADTPDNFQSRRPNTSFCFLDIRSPGLGDTAMYLCATSRDRVGSETQYFGPGTRLLVL.

The chain links TRBV5-4 to TRBJ2-5; D not resolved. The CDR3 covers 14 residues. Trimming pared 0 bases from V and 2 bases from J, leaving 8 bases between. Germline values: CDR1 SGHNT, CDR2 YYREEE (reference sequence). DNA for the CDR3: TGTGCCAGCAGCTTGGTGGCAGAACAAGAGACCCAGTACTTC. Translating gives CASSLVAEQETQYF.

V usage is TRBV6-5 and J usage is TRBJ1-1; maybe TRBD1 (5 bases). The CDR3 contains 14 residues. Germline values: CDR1 MNHEY, CDR2 SVGAGI. The ends were cut back, 4 bases at V and 3 bases at J, with 12 bases in the middle. The CDR3 here is CASSSGALDTEAFF. The CDR3 DNA reads TGTGCCAGCAGTTCTGGGGCGTTGGACACTGAAGCTTTCTTT.

V and J are TRBV10-3 and TRBJ2-5; 10 nucleotides line up with TRBD2. This CDR3 region has 14 residues. The trim removed 6 bases at V and 4 bases at J, leaving 5 bases unmatched. Germline CDR1 is ENHRY and CDR2 is SYGVKD. The CDR3 here is CAISLTSGLETQYF. The CDR3 DNA reads TGTGCCATCAGCCTGACTAGCGGGTTAGAGACCCAGTACTTC.

The CDR3 loop is CASSLPGQGARNYGYTF. The CDR3 region has the DNA TGCGCCAGCAGCCTTCCGGGACAGGGCGCTCGTAACTATGGCTACACCTTC. The chain combines TRBV5-1 with TRBJ1-2; 9 nucleotides match TRBD1. CDR3 length equals 17 residues. V lost 4 bases to trimming and J lost 1 base; unmatched junction nucleotides: 11. From germline, CDR1 is SGHRS and CDR2 YFSETQ.

CDR3 coding DNA: TGCAGTGCTAGTGGTCAGGTGATACGGTCACCCCTCCACTTT. Encoded protein: CSASGQVIRSPLHF. The rearrangement links TRBV20-1 to TRBJ1-6; D gene ambiguous. This CDR3 contains 14 residues. The V gene's germline CDR1 is DFQATT and CDR2 SNEGSKA (reference sequence). V lost 3 bases, J lost 10 bases, and 16 bases lay in between.

This clone was counted only a few times. The chain carries TRBV4-1 and TRBJ2-7, with D perhaps TRBD1 (6 bases). Germline V gives CDR1 MGHRA, CDR2 YSYEKL. The CDR3 runs to 16 residues. Trimming cost V 1 base and J 2 bases, with 15 bases left between them. The CDR3 coding sequence is TGCGCCAGCAGCCAAGGTCCTGGGGGACAAACCTACGAGCAGTACTTC. This gives the protein CASSQGPGGQTYEQYF.

The chain joins TRBV10-3 to TRBJ1-3, with D possibly TRBD1 on 5 matching bases. Trimming stripped 0 bases from V and 1 base from J, with 10 bases between. The CDR3 is 16 amino acids. Germline V lookup: CDR1 ENHRY, CDR2 SYGVKD. The CDR3 reads CAISESFSGSGNTIYF. DNA of the CDR3: TGTGCCATCAGTGAGTCGTTCTCAGGGTCTGGAAACACCATATATTTT.

This clone was seen once. The J gene is TRBJ1-5, the V gene TRBV6-5, with unresolved D. CDR1 is MNHEY, CDR2 SVGAGI, per germline. The CDR3 contains 14 residues. Between the trimmed V and J ends, which lost 9 bases and 0 bases, there was a span of 12 bases. CDR3 sequence (DNA): TGTGCCAGTATAGGCCGGGGTAGCAATCAGCCCCAGCATTTT. Translated: CASIGRGSNQPQHF.

This clone was seen a handful of times. The V call is TRBV28, the J call TRBJ1-1; no clear D. The CDR3 is 13 amino acids. From germline, CDR1 is MDHEN and CDR2 SYDVKM. V lost 10 bases to trimming and J lost 0 bases, with 12 bases between them. CDR3 residues: CATQRPMNTEAFF. The CDR3 DNA follows: TGTGCCACCCAGCGTCCAATGAACACTGAAGCTTTCTTT.

This clone appeared once. The J gene is TRBJ1-6, the V gene TRBV7-8; D call uncertain. CDR3 length: 12 residues. The V and J ends lost 5 bases and 7 bases respectively, with 6 bases between them. Germline CDR1 is SGHVS and CDR2 is FQNEAQ. The CDR3 loop reads CASSPGNSPLHF. As DNA, the CDR3 is TGTGCCAGCAGCCCAGGCAATTCACCCCTCCACTTT.

This chain uses TRBV13 with TRBJ1-4, with TRBD1 as a possible D gene (6 bases). V gave up 5 bases and J gave up 5 bases, with 12 bases separating them. Looked up from germline, CDR1 is PRHDT and CDR2 is FYEKMQ (reference sequence). The CDR3 has 14 residues. CDR3 sequence reads: CASSADRINEKLFF. The CDR3 DNA reads as TGTGCCAGCAGCGCCGACAGGATAAATGAAAAACTGTTTTTT.

V is TRBV7-8 and J is TRBJ2-7; TRBD2 aligns across 8 bases. CDR3 size: 16 residues. CDR1 is SGHVS, CDR2 FQNEAQ, per germline. Trimming cost V 3 bases and J 3 bases; bases outside gene matches: 10. The CDR3 nucleotides are TGTGCCAGCAGCTTTAGCGGGGATGGTGGTGGCTACGAGCAGTACTTC. Protein sequence: CASSFSGDGGGYEQYF. The variable domain in full, with the rest retrieved from reference TRBV7-8 and TRBJ2-7, is GAGVSQSPRYKVAKRGQDVALRCDPISGHVSLFWYQQALGQGPEFLTYFQNEAQLDKSGLPSDRFFAERPEGSVSTLKIQRTQQEDSAVYLCASSFSGDGGGYEQYFGPGTRLTVT.

The V and J genes are TRBV3-1 (or the pseudogene TRBV3-2) and TRBJ1-1, with D perhaps matching TRBD1 (5 bases). The CDR3 is 13 amino acids. Germline CDR1 and CDR2: LGHDT and YNNKEL (reference sequence). Trimming cost V 9 bases and J 2 bases, with 13 bases left between them. The CDR3 protein is CASQLQVNTEAFF. CDR3 in DNA: TGTGCCAGTCAACTACAGGTAAACACTGAAGCTTTCTTT.

The chain is built from TRBV5-1 and TRBJ1-1, with TRBD1 identical over 7 bases. This CDR3 region has 14 residues. J gave up 5 bases and V 2 bases, and 6 bases lay outside the gene matches. Germline assignment: CDR1 SGHRS and CDR2 YFSETQ. The CDR3 loop reads CASSFQSGGTEAFF. CDR3 coding DNA: TGCGCCAGCAGCTTCCAATCAGGGGGAACTGAAGCTTTCTTT.

This sequence joins TRBV28 and TRBJ2-1, with D possibly matching TRBD1 (6 bases). V lost 7 bases and J 0 bases, leaving 22 bases between the germline ends. This CDR3 has 18 residues. Germline CDR1 MDHEN, CDR2 SYDVKM. CDR3 sequence (DNA): TGTGCCAGCACCGGGACAAGTAATTTGGCAAGCTCCTACAATGAGCAGTTCTTC. Translation gives CASTGTSNLASSYNEQFF.

The V call is TRBV5-1, the J call TRBJ2-3; unclear D gene. CDR1 and CDR2 from the germline V gene are SGHRS and YFSETQ. The CDR3 covers 12 residues. The ends were cut back, 2 bases at V and 4 bases at J, with 5 bases in the middle. CDR3 amino acids: CASSFRADTQYF. The CDR3 nucleotides are TGCGCCAGCAGCTTCCGGGCAGATACGCAGTATTTT.